A single sample is the source of the 10 T cell receptor beta chains below, sequenced in a study of blood T cells in healthy people across ages. It was with a sample-barcoded 5' primer and a J-beta primer mix that a second PCR of about 6 to 12 cycles was run. One entry per CDR3 protein results from TCRdb running MiXCR on the 5' RACE reads. This table holds some 800,000 distinct CDR3 sequences, roughly 25% found once. A further study also used this sample, focusing on T cells of mothers and their children.

Specimen: blood. All receptors derive from a boy aged 5-17 years in good health.

V gene TRBV5-1 combines with J gene TRBJ1-1; D is ambiguous. CDR1 SGHRS and CDR2 YFSETQ come from the germline V gene. The V end was cut by 0 bases, the J end by 0 bases, with 9 bases between. This CDR3 comprises 15 residues. The CDR3 region is CASSLGPEMNTEAFF. The CDR3 region has the DNA TGCGCCAGCAGCTTGGGGCCAGAAATGAACACTGAAGCTTTCTTT.

This clonotype was picked up a small number of times. The chain employs TRBV11-3 and TRBJ2-2; 8 nucleotides line up with TRBD1. CDR3 size: 15 residues. After removal of 4 bases from V and 6 bases from J, the junction contained 7 bases not matched to a gene. Germline CDR1 and CDR2: SGHNT and YENEEA. CDR3 amino acids: CASSYTGQGPGELFF. In nucleotides, the CDR3 is TGTGCCAGCAGCTACACAGGACAGGGCCCCGGGGAGCTGTTTTTT.

This clonotype has just a few counts. V and J are TRBV18 and TRBJ2-1; TRBD2 is a possible D gene (5 bases). The CDR3 covers 15 residues. CDR1 and CDR2 (germline): KGHSH, LQKENI. Trimming cost V 2 bases and J 3 bases, with 11 bases left between them. The CDR3 loop reads CASSPRTSGYNEQFF. As DNA, the CDR3 is TGTGCCAGCTCACCAAGGACCAGCGGCTACAATGAGCAGTTCTTC.

This chain links TRBV20-1 with TRBJ2-7; 7 bases align to TRBD2. CDR3 length: 14 residues. Germline lookup yields CDR1 DFQATT and CDR2 SNEGSKA (reference sequence). Trimming removed 6 bases from V and 4 bases from J; junction bases left unmatched: 12. The CDR3 DNA sequence: TGCAGTGCCAACCGAGCGGGGCAGGGTTACGAGCAGTACTTC. Protein: CSANRAGQGYEQYF.

This clonotype was picked up one time. V gene TRBV20-1 combines with J gene TRBJ2-5; D uncertain. The end of the DNA fits TRBJ2-7 better, so the J call may be wrong. The CDR3 loop spans 13 amino acids. Germline values: CDR1 DFQATT, CDR2 SNEGSKA (reference sequence). CDR3 DNA sequence: TGCAGTGCTTATAGGACGGACTCCTACGAGCAGTACTTC. As protein: CSAYRTDSYEQYF.

This chain joins TRBV6-5 and TRBJ2-2; a possible D gene is TRBD1 (6 bases). Germline CDR1 MNHEY, CDR2 SVGAGI. V lost 0 bases and J 2 bases, leaving 7 bases between the germline ends. The CDR3 covers 15 residues. This CDR3 is CASSYSGQNTGELFF. DNA for the CDR3: TGTGCCAGCAGTTACTCGGGACAAAACACCGGGGAGCTGTTTTTT.

The rearrangement links TRBV7-3 to TRBJ2-1, with 7 bases matching TRBD2. Trimming cost V 2 bases and J 7 bases; bases outside gene matches: 8. The CDR3 is made up of 15 amino acids. Germline V gene data show CDR1 as SGHTA and CDR2 as FQGTGA. The chain's CDR3 is CASSLSWGGRNEQFF. In DNA form, the CDR3 reads TGTGCCAGCAGCTTATCGTGGGGGGGAAGGAATGAGCAGTTCTTC.

This chain joins TRBV27 and TRBJ2-4; D uncertain. V lost 0 bases, J lost 3 bases, and 3 bases lay in between. Germline-derived CDR1 and CDR2 are MNHEY and SMNVEV (reference sequence). This CDR3 is built from 13 residues. This chain's CDR3 is CASSLSFKNIQYF. DNA for the CDR3: TGTGCCAGCAGTTTATCTTTCAAAAACATTCAGTACTTC.

The table lists this clonotype with a few counts. The gene calls are TRBV28 and TRBJ2-7; tentatively, D is TRBD1 (6 bases). V gave up 4 bases and J gave up 5 bases, with 12 bases separating them. Germline lookup yields CDR1 MDHEN and CDR2 SYDVKM. The CDR3 consists of 13 residues. The CDR3 nucleotides are TGTGCCAGCAGTTCCCACAGGGTTGACGAGCAGTACTTC. Its protein product is CASSSHRVDEQYF.

This chain uses TRBV7-2 with TRBJ2-7; 12 bases fit TRBD2. The CDR3 has 16 amino acids. V lost 4 bases, J lost 3 bases, and 7 bases stayed unmatched. CDR1 and CDR2 (germline): SGHTA, FQGNSA. CDR3 region: CASSSRTSGTYYEQYF. The CDR3 DNA follows: TGTGCCAGCAGCTCCCGGACTAGCGGGACGTACTACGAGCAGTACTTC.